The T cell receptor beta chain described here comes from a study of CD8+ T cells in alopecia areata. V was clipped by 7 bases and J by 5 bases; unmatched bases: 9. The CDR3 consists of 13 residues. Germline V gene sequence: CDR1 SQVTM, CDR2 ANQGSEA. Overall study findings and caveats: How baseline CD8+ expansion relates to response remains uncertain (there was one nonresponder). Between patients, shared TCR sequences were less clear than in mice. This was possibly due in part to HLA diversity in the patient population.

Note on this clone: The antigen remains unidentified.

Treatment of the sample: oral pan-JAK inhibitor, 5-10 mg twice daily. Researchers took lesional scalp punch biopsies and peripheral blood from people who were alopecia areata patients. RNA was isolated and reverse transcribed to cDNA, the sequencing template. Using immunoSEQ multiplex PCR, the repertoire was profiled, and TCRdb retains in-frame clones only, with some absent. Among roughly 180,000 clones listed, 45% to 60% were seen once. This TCR was sampled from a human donor with alopecia areata. The source material was CD8+ T cells sorted from blood, sampled at week 52, from a patient treated with tofacitinib. This chain joins TRBV29-1 and TRBJ2-5, with 8 bases that match TRBD1. Written as DNA, the CDR3 is TGCAGCGCCGACACCGGGACAGGCGAGACCCAGTACTTC. It yields the protein CSADTGTGETQYF.